What follows are 10 T cell receptor beta chains derived from one specimen sequenced in a study of low-dose radiotherapy and immunotherapy resistance in tumors. TRAV- and TRBV-specific primers primed first-strand cDNA, covering alpha and beta chains. TCR amplification ran 15 to 25 PCR cycles using constant-region and V-primer adapter primers. In TCRdb, the reads were re-called with MiXCR into one record per CDR3 protein. In the table there are about 84,000 distinct CDR3 sequences, over 15% of which are singletons. This sample's time point: after trial treatment. Documented treatment: LDRT plus nivolumab, ipilimumab, low-dose cyclophosphamide and aspirin (RACIN trial). The material was PBMCs, obtained after low-dose radiotherapy plus immunotherapy. The receptor source for this set is a male donor with prostate cancer.

In its sample, this clonotype was seen many times. The chain couples TRBV18 to TRBJ2-7; TRBD1 matches at 8 bases. The CDR3 contains 14 residues. Germline CDR1 reads KGHSH; CDR2 reads LQKENI. V dropped 2 bases and J dropped 3; count of bases not matched to a gene: 3. CDR3 sequence reads: CASSPSGQGYEQYF. Written as DNA, the CDR3 is TGTGCCAGCTCACCATCTGGACAGGGCTACGAGCAGTACTTC.

This clonotype was recorded many times. The chain joins TRBV28 to TRBJ2-3; D call uncertain. The V gene's germline CDR1 is MDHEN and CDR2 SYDVKM. The V and J ends lost 3 bases and 0 bases respectively, with 4 bases between them. CDR3 size: 13 residues. The CDR3 sequence is CASSFASTDTQYF. The CDR3 DNA sequence: TGTGCCAGCAGTTTTGCAAGCACAGATACGCAGTATTTT.

This clonotype has at least ten counts. V is TRBV6-2 or TRBV6-3 and J is TRBJ1-4, with D possibly being TRBD1 (5 bases). Germline CDR1 MNHEY, CDR2 SVGEGT. Trimming took off 6 bases at V and 7 bases at J, with 18 bases between the two ends. CDR3 size: 15 residues. The CDR3 spells CASRSRQWISEKLFF. The DNA of the CDR3 is TGTGCCAGCAGATCGAGACAGTGGATAAGTGAAAAACTGTTTTTT.

This clonotype was picked up many times. This chain connects TRBV28 to TRBJ1-2; 7 bases align to TRBD1. J was trimmed by 4 bases and V by 6 bases; bases with no gene match: 5. Looked up from germline, CDR1 is MDHEN and CDR2 is SYDVKM. The CDR3 has 13 residues. This chain's CDR3 is CASSHNRGYGYTF. The CDR3 coding sequence is TGTGCCAGCAGCCACAACAGGGGCTATGGCTACACCTTC.

This clonotype has ten or more counts. The V and J genes are TRBV7-2 and TRBJ2-7; possibly TRBD1 or TRBD2 for D (6 bases each). V lost 5 bases and J lost 3, with 14 bases in between. This CDR3 has 14 amino acids. Germline lookup yields CDR1 SGHTA and CDR2 FQGNSA. In DNA, the CDR3 is TGTGCCAGCAGCCCTACCAGGGGAGGCTACGAGCAGTACTTC. Encoded protein: CASSPTRGGYEQYF.

On this clonotype itself: A read error is possible here, since a much larger clone lies one base away. The chain recombines TRBV7-9 with TRBJ1-2; D call uncertain. The CDR3 totals 13 residues. Germline CDR1 and CDR2: SEHNR and FQNEAQ (reference sequence). The germline V and J ends were trimmed by 7 bases and 4 bases, with 13 bases remaining between them. The CDR3 loop reads CASTKNGSYGYTF. CDR3 DNA: TGTGCCAGCACCAAGAACGGTTCCTATGGCTACACCTTC.

Relative to its sample, this clonotype is medium-sized (0.01 to 0.1%). In DNA, the CDR3 is TGTGCCACCAAAGGGACCCCCGTGAAGACCCAGTACTTC. Translation: CATKGTPVKTQYF. The rearrangement links TRBV28 to TRBJ2-5, with D perhaps assigned TRBD1 or TRBD2 (5 bases each). Trimming took off 10 bases at V and 6 bases at J, with 18 bases between the two ends. This CDR3 contains 13 residues. Germline CDR1 MDHEN, CDR2 SYDVKM.

The chain recombines TRBV14 with TRBJ2-1; D perhaps matches TRBD1 (6 bases). The CDR3 has 13 amino acids. The germline V gene encodes CDR1 SGHDN and CDR2 FVKESK. Trimming stripped 2 bases from V and 9 bases from J, with 11 bases between. The CDR3: CASSQPGVAEQFF. In nucleotides, the CDR3 is TGTGCCAGCAGCCAACCAGGGGTGGCTGAGCAGTTCTTC.

This clonotype has ten or more counts. The rearrangement links TRBV6-5 to TRBJ2-7; 7 bases are a match to TRBD2. The CDR3 contains 15 residues. V lost 2 bases and J lost 5; bases outside the gene matches: 9. Germline V gene lookup returns CDR1 MNHEY and CDR2 SVGAGI. The CDR3 coding sequence is TGTGCCAGCAGTTACGGGGGGGGGGGGAGGCACGAGCAGTACTTC. As protein: CASSYGGGGRHEQYF.

The table lists this clonotype with many counts. This rearrangement joins TRBV20-1 to TRBJ2-2, with D possibly TRBD2 on 6 matching bases. CDR1 and CDR2 from the germline V gene are DFQATT and SNEGSKA (reference sequence). CDR3 length: 15 amino acids. V shed 3 bases and J shed 4 bases, with 15 bases lying between them. The CDR3 protein is CSASPLASGTGELFF. In nucleotides, the CDR3 is TGCAGTGCTAGTCCGCTAGCGTCGGGCACCGGGGAGCTGTTTTTT.